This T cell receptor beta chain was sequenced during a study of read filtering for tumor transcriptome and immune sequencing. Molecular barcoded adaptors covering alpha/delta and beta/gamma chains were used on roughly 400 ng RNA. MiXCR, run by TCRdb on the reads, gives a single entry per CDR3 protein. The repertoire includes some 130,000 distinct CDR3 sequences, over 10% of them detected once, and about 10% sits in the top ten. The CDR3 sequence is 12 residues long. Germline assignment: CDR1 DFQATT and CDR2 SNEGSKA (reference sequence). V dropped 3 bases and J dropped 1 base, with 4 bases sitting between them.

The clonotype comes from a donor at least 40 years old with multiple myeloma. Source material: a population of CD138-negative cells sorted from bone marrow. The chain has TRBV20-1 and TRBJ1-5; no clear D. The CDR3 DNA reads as TGCAGTGCTAGTTTCAGCAATCAGCCCCAGCATTTT. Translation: CSASFSNQPQHF.